Listed below are T cell receptor beta chains from one sample, sequenced in a study of early T cells in non-severe SARS-CoV-2 infection. TCRdb ran MiXCR on the 5' RACE reads and lists one entry per CDR3 protein. The sample includes approximately 42,000 distinct CDR3 sequences, 6% to 6.5% of them seen just once. Sequenced: whole blood. The receptors stem from an adult who was a healthcare worker with PCR-confirmed SARS-CoV-2 infection or an uninfected control (not recorded which). The CDR3 runs from the conserved cysteine through the conserved F or W. Fields, in order: D gene, J gene, V gene, clone size, CDR3 DNA, CDR3 protein. D genes are given only for firm matches. Only part of the rows carry a size: once, few, many, or a class if the clone is expanded.

d_call: TRBD2; j_call: TRBJ2-1; v_call: TRBV11-2; clone_size: many; cdr3_nt: TGTGCCAGCAGCTTAGCCCGCGGGGGAAGGGCCTACAATGAGCAGTTCTTC; cdr3_aa: CASSLARGGRAYNEQFF
d_call: TRBD2; j_call: TRBJ2-7; v_call: TRBV6-5; clone_size: many; cdr3_nt: TGTGCCAGCAGTTCAACTAGCGGGTACGAGCAGTACTTC; cdr3_aa: CASSSTSGYEQYF
d_call: NA; j_call: TRBJ2-7; v_call: TRBV20-1; clone_size: many; cdr3_nt: TGCAGTGCTCCTATGACAGGGGACTACTACGAGCAGTACTTC; cdr3_aa: CSAPMTGDYYEQYF
d_call: TRBD1; j_call: TRBJ2-7; v_call: TRBV12-3/TRBV12-4; clone_size: few; cdr3_nt: TGTGCCAGCAGTTTGGGGTCCGGGACAGGGGTAACCGAGCAGTACTTC; cdr3_aa: CASSLGSGTGVTEQYF
d_call: NA; j_call: TRBJ1-1; v_call: TRBV29-1; clone_size: NA; cdr3_nt: TGCAGCGTTGGGCCGACAGGTCGGAACACTGAAGCTTTCTTT; cdr3_aa: CSVGPTGRNTEAFF
d_call: NA; j_call: TRBJ1-1; v_call: TRBV15; clone_size: few; cdr3_nt: TGTGCCACCAGCAGGGCCATGGGAGGGACTGAAGCTTTCTTT; cdr3_aa: CATSRAMGGTEAFF
d_call: NA; j_call: TRBJ2-7; v_call: TRBV11-2; clone_size: few; cdr3_nt: TGTGCCAGCAGCCCGGCCGGGGCCCCCGCCTACGAGCAGTACTTC; cdr3_aa: CASSPAGAPAYEQYF
d_call: NA; j_call: TRBJ2-2; v_call: TRBV6-5; clone_size: many; cdr3_nt: TGTGCCAGCAGTTCGGGCGGGCCCGGAACCGGGGAGCTGTTTTTT; cdr3_aa: CASSSGGPGTGELFF
d_call: NA; j_call: TRBJ2-1; v_call: TRBV7-9; clone_size: NA; cdr3_nt: TGTGCCAGCAGTTCCTCCGCAGTTTACAATGAGCAGTTCTTC; cdr3_aa: CASSSSAVYNEQFF
d_call: TRBD1; j_call: TRBJ1-4; v_call: TRBV7-2; clone_size: many; cdr3_nt: TGTGCCAGCAGCTTGGGGACAGGGTATGAAAAACTGTTTTTT; cdr3_aa: CASSLGTGYEKLFF
d_call: TRBD1; j_call: TRBJ2-7; v_call: TRBV30; clone_size: NA; cdr3_nt: TGTGCCTCCGGACAGGGGGTCGGCGAGCAGTACTTC; cdr3_aa: CASGQGVGEQYF
d_call: NA; j_call: TRBJ2-1; v_call: TRBV12-3/TRBV12-4; clone_size: NA; cdr3_nt: TGTGCCAGCAGTTCCCGGGCGTTCCCCTCCTACAATGAGCAGTTCTTC; cdr3_aa: CASSSRAFPSYNEQFF
d_call: TRBD1; j_call: TRBJ2-5; v_call: TRBV20-1; clone_size: many; cdr3_nt: TGCAGTGCTAGAAGCGTGCAGGGGGATAGGGAGACCCAGTACTTC; cdr3_aa: CSARSVQGDRETQYF
d_call: TRBD2; j_call: TRBJ2-5; v_call: TRBV11-2; clone_size: many; cdr3_nt: TGTGCCAGCAGCCACGCCGGGCCTAGCGGGGGGGCCCAAGAGACCCAGTACTTC; cdr3_aa: CASSHAGPSGGAQETQYF
d_call: NA; j_call: TRBJ1-6; v_call: TRBV6-1; clone_size: many; cdr3_nt: TGTGCCAGCAGTGAAACCGGCTCCTATAATTCACCCCTCCACTTT; cdr3_aa: CASSETGSYNSPLHF
d_call: NA; j_call: TRBJ1-2; v_call: TRBV6-1; clone_size: many; cdr3_nt: TGTGCCAGCAGTGAGGGCATTACAGGGTGGGATCTTGGGGGCTACACCTTC; cdr3_aa: CASSEGITGWDLGGYTF
d_call: NA; j_call: TRBJ2-3; v_call: TRBV29-1; clone_size: NA; cdr3_nt: TGCAGCGTTGAATTGGGGACGGATACGCAGTATTTT; cdr3_aa: CSVELGTDTQYF
d_call: NA; j_call: TRBJ2-2; v_call: TRBV5-4; clone_size: NA; cdr3_nt: TGTGCCAGCAGCGGCATTAACACCGGGGAGCTGTTTTTT; cdr3_aa: CASSGINTGELFF
d_call: NA; j_call: TRBJ2-7; v_call: TRBV25-1; clone_size: many; cdr3_nt: TGTGCCAGCCGGTGGGGGGACTACGAGCAGTACTTC; cdr3_aa: CASRWGDYEQYF